This TCR beta chain was retrieved from a study of blood T cells in healthy people across ages. For the study at large: Template switching captured about one barcoded beta molecule per two T cells.

A sample-barcoded 5' primer and a J-beta primer mix were used in a second PCR of roughly 7 to 11 cycles. Every cDNA was tagged by a template-switch adaptor with 12 random nucleotides. TCRdb re-called the 5' RACE reads through MiXCR, storing one row per CDR3 protein. The data show hundreds of thousands of distinct CDR3 sequences, with 25% seen just once and around 9.2% held by the top ten. V was trimmed by 2 bases and J by 5 bases, leaving 9 bases between them. Germline CDR1 and CDR2: SGHVS and FNYEAQ. The CDR3 sequence is 13 residues long. At least 7 million PBMCs were isolated per sample. This same sample was also part of a study on T cells of mothers and their children. Per that paper: RNA that had been extracted went wholly into cDNA synthesis, at around 1.4 ug per 15 ul.

This TCR came from a boy aged 5-17 years in good health. The sample was blood. The chain carries TRBV7-6 and TRBJ2-5; D gene uncertain. CDR3 loop: CASSLRVVETQYF. In nucleotides, the CDR3 is TGTGCCAGCAGCTTAAGGGTAGTGGAGACCCAGTACTTC.